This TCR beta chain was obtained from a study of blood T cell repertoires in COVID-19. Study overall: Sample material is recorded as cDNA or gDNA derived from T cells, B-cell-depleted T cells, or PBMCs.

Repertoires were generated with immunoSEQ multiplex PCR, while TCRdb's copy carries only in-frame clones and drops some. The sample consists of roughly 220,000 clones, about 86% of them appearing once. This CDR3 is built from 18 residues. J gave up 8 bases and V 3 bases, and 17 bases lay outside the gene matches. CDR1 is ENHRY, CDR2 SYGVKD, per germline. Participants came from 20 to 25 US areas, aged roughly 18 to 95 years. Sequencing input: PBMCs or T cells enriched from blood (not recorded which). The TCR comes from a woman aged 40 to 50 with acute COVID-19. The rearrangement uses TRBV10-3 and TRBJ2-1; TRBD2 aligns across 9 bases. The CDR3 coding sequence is TGTGCCATCAGTGACTCCCCGTCCCTAGCGGGAAGAAGCGATGAGCAGTTCTTC. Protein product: CAISDSPSLAGRSDEQFF.